Listed below are T cell receptor beta chains from one sample, sequenced in a study of cytomegalovirus exposure and HLA in healthy donors. Produced via immunoSEQ multiplex PCR; TCRdb's table is partial and in-frame only. Of more than 200,000 clones in the sample, around 90% were seen once. Sequencing was carried out using PBMCs. These receptors were obtained from a young woman in good health and CMV-seronegative. CDR3s include the opening cysteine and the closing phenylalanine or tryptophan. A D gene is named only where the DNA matches it firmly. Rows may omit the clone size; those that give it use once, few, many or a size class.

size,J,D,V,CDR3,DNA
.,TRBJ2-2,.,TRBV27,CASSKSNTGELFF,TGTGCCAGCAGTAAGTCGAACACCGGGGAGCTGTTTTTT
.,TRBJ1-2,.,TRBV11-3,CASSLNPLDGRYYGYTF,TGTGCCAGCAGCTTAAACCCTCTTGACGGGCGGTACTATGGCTACACCTTC
once,TRBJ2-7,.,TRBV27,CASSFSLGSYEQYF,TGTGCCAGCAGTTTTTCTTTGGGCTCCTACGAGCAGTACTTC
.,TRBJ1-1,.,TRBV5-8,CASSWGYDTEAFF,TGTGCCAGCTCTTGGGGCTATGACACTGAAGCTTTCTTT
.,TRBJ2-5,TRBD2,TRBV7-2,CASSLIAGLETQYF,TGTGCCAGCAGCTTGATAGCGGGTCTTGAGACCCAGTACTTC
.,TRBJ2-1,.,TRBV29-1,CSVEAPDLNEQFF,TGCAGCGTTGAAGCTCCGGACCTCAATGAGCAGTTCTTC
.,TRBJ2-5,.,TRBV5-6,CASSLDGQETQYF,TGTGCCAGCAGCTTGGACGGCCAAGAGACCCAGTACTTC
.,TRBJ2-7,TRBD2,TRBV6-1,CASSEATSDYEQYF,TGTGCCAGCAGTGAAGCGACTAGCGACTACGAGCAGTACTTC
.,TRBJ2-3,TRBD1,TRBV4-3,CASSLDRVTQYF,TGCGCCAGCAGCCTCGACAGGGTGACGCAGTATTTT
.,TRBJ2-7,.,TRBV7-2,CASSSIKPEDYEQYF,TGTGCCAGCAGCTCGATTAAGCCTGAGGACTACGAGCAGTACTTC
.,TRBJ2-1,TRBD2,TRBV18,CASSPLAGVDEQFF,TGTGCCAGCTCACCACTAGCGGGAGTGGACGAGCAGTTCTTC
.,TRBJ1-2,TRBD1,TRBV7-9,CASSLASSGDRVYGYTF,TGTGCCAGCAGCTTAGCGTCCTCTGGGGACAGAGTCTATGGCTACACCTTC
.,TRBJ2-7,TRBD1,TRBV7-8,CASSLEGQGYEQYF,TGTGCCAGCAGCTTAGAAGGACAGGGTTACGAGCAGTACTTC
.,TRBJ1-1,TRBD1,TRBV25-1,CASSEWGTGNTEAFF,TGTGCCAGCAGTGAATGGGGGACAGGGAACACTGAAGCTTTCTTT
.,TRBJ2-7,TRBD2,TRBV28,CASASGLTYEQYF,TGTGCCAGCGCTAGCGGGCTTACCTACGAGCAGTACTTC
.,TRBJ2-7,TRBD1,TRBV5-1,CASSLAGGRGFYEQYF,TGCGCCAGCAGCTTGGCCGGTGGCAGGGGGTTCTACGAGCAGTACTTC
.,TRBJ2-7,.,TRBV7-8,CASSTDGSSYEQYF,TGTGCCAGCAGCACCGACGGTAGCTCCTACGAGCAGTACTTC
.,TRBJ1-5,TRBD1,TRBV4-3,CASSRDRAVNQPQHF,TGCGCCAGCAGCCGCGACAGGGCGGTCAATCAGCCCCAGCATTTT
.,TRBJ2-1,TRBD1,TRBV28,CASSLSVGQGAGNEQFF,TGTGCCAGCAGTTTATCAGTAGGACAGGGGGCGGGGAATGAGCAGTTCTTC
.,TRBJ2-1,TRBD2,TRBV6-1,CASSDPGLAGDLAYYNEQFF,TGTGCCAGCAGTGACCCGGGACTAGCGGGAGACTTAGCCTATTACAATGAGCAGTTCTTC
few,TRBJ1-2,.,TRBV12-5,CASGLLVNAGYTF,TGTGCTAGTGGTTTGTTAGTGAATGCTGGCTACACCTTC
.,TRBJ1-2,.,TRBV21-1,CASRNYGYTF,TGTGCCAGCAGAAACTATGGCTACACCTTC
.,TRBJ2-2,.,TRBV29-1,CSVEEERPGELFF,TGCAGCGTTGAGGAGGAACGACCCGGGGAGCTGTTTTTT
once,TRBJ1-4,TRBD1,TRBV27,CASRTGLEKLFF,TGTGCCAGCAGGACAGGGTTGGAAAAACTGTTTTTT
.,TRBJ2-7,.,TRBV28,CASSLFQPNAEQYF,TGTGCCAGCAGTTTGTTCCAGCCAAACGCCGAGCAGTACTTC
.,TRBJ1-2,TRBD1,TRBV27,CASSYGTGVGYTF,TGTGCCAGCAGTTACGGGACAGGGGTCGGCTACACCTTC
.,TRBJ2-5,TRBD2,TRBV6-1,CASSERRTSGQETQYF,TGTGCCAGCAGTGAAAGGAGGACTAGCGGGCAAGAGACCCAGTACTTC
.,TRBJ1-1,TRBD1,TRBV7-9,CASTTGVNTEAFF,TGTGCCAGCACCACAGGGGTGAACACTGAAGCTTTCTTT
.,TRBJ2-2,.,TRBV5-4,CASSRTLGQTNTGELFF,TGTGCCAGCAGCCGGACCCTCGGACAAACGAACACCGGGGAGCTGTTTTTT
.,TRBJ1-5,.,TRBV2,CASSEAGGYSNQPQHF,TGTGCCAGCAGTGAAGCGGGTGGGTATAGCAATCAGCCCCAGCATTTT
.,TRBJ2-4,TRBD2,TRBV15,CATSGTSIPKNIQYF,TGTGCCACCAGCGGGACTAGTATTCCCAAAAACATTCAGTACTTC
.,TRBJ1-2,TRBD1,TRBV10-2,CASSDPGTGLNYGYTF,TGCGCCAGCAGTGATCCCGGGACAGGGCTTAACTATGGCTACACCTTC
.,TRBJ2-6,TRBD1,TRBV6-6,CASRSRDRSGANVLTF,TGTGCCAGCAGGTCCCGGGACAGGTCCGGGGCCAACGTCCTGACTTTC
.,TRBJ2-5,TRBD1,TRBV19,CASSIPGTGHQETQYF,TGTGCCAGTAGTATCCCCGGGACAGGTCACCAAGAGACCCAGTACTTC
.,TRBJ2-5,.,TRBV5-4,CASSLGGGRQETQYF,TGTGCCAGCAGCTTGGGGGGAGGCCGCCAAGAGACCCAGTACTTC
.,TRBJ2-1,.,TRBV5-6,CASSSSAGLNEQFF,TGTGCCAGCAGCTCCTCAGCAGGGCTCAATGAGCAGTTCTTC
.,TRBJ1-1,.,TRBV5-1,CASSLVLGSGVRFDAEAFF,TGCGCCAGCAGCTTGGTATTGGGTTCCGGGGTCAGGTTCGACGCTGAAGCTTTCTTT
.,TRBJ2-5,.,TRBV25-1,CASSKGKAETQYF,TGTGCCAGCAGTAAGGGAAAAGCGGAGACCCAGTACTTC
.,TRBJ2-7,.,TRBV28,CASSSEGYYEQYF,TGTGCCAGCAGTTCGGAGGGGTACTACGAGCAGTACTTC
.,TRBJ1-2,.,TRBV29-1,CSVEVSAGGYTF,TGCAGCGTTGAAGTCTCGGCCGGTGGCTACACCTTC
.,TRBJ2-1,TRBD1,TRBV9,CASSEKQGWDEQFF,TGTGCCAGCAGCGAAAAACAGGGGTGGGATGAGCAGTTCTTC
few,TRBJ2-3,.,TRBV6-4,CASSSGSTDTQYF,TGTGCCAGCAGTAGCGGGAGCACAGATACGCAGTATTTT
once,TRBJ2-1,TRBD2,TRBV28,CASMAGGTYNEQFF,TGTGCCAGCATGGCGGGAGGGACCTACAATGAGCAGTTCTTC
.,TRBJ2-4,.,TRBV18,CASSPSALAKNIQYF,TGTGCCAGCTCACCCTCGGCCCTGGCCAAAAACATTCAGTACTTC
.,TRBJ2-2,TRBD1,TRBV4-1,CASSQGVGGYTGELFF,TGCGCCAGCAGCCAAGGTGTAGGGGGCTACACCGGGGAGCTGTTTTTT
.,TRBJ2-3,.,TRBV29-1,CSVAKGSPDTQYF,TGCAGCGTTGCTAAGGGGTCCCCAGATACGCAGTATTTT
.,TRBJ2-5,.,TRBV18,CASSPWDSSGNF,TGTGCCAGCTCACCATGGGACTCATCTGGCAACTTC
.,TRBJ2-3,TRBD2,TRBV6-5,CASSSLAGGHDTQYF,TGTGCCAGCAGTTCACTAGCGGGAGGGCACGATACGCAGTATTTT
.,TRBJ2-3,.,TRBV25-1,CASSESMTGIGTDTQYF,TGTGCCAGCAGTGAATCGATGACCGGTATAGGCACAGATACGCAGTATTTT
.,TRBJ1-4,TRBD1,TRBV28,CASSGDGTANEKLFF,TGTGCCAGCAGCGGGGACGGGACAGCGAATGAAAAACTGTTTTTT